The TCR beta chain under discussion was sequenced for a study of T cell repertoires in cytomegalovirus infection. Across the study: TCR beta signatures that were public indicated CMV infection and matching HLA type. Study-wide results and caveats: What dominated the ex vivo response were HLA-C-restricted CMV-specific TCR beta clonotypes. Cumulative public TCR beta family frequency identified CMV carriers with the relevant HLA.

TCRdb reprocessed the reads via MiXCR and lists one record per CDR3 protein. Of 450,000 to 600,000 distinct CDR3 sequences in the sample, about 11% were seen once. This clonotype was found many times. Antigen unknown. This CDR3 has 13 residues. Germline lookup yields CDR1 SGHTA and CDR2 FQGNSA. V was trimmed by 0 bases and J by 12 bases, leaving 12 bases between them. V gene TRBV7-2 combines with J gene TRBJ1-3; no clear D. The receptor was isolated from a human donor in good health (CMV status not recorded). Some clones in this sample may be carry-over from other donors' samples. The source material was PBMCs. Written as DNA, the CDR3 is TGTGCCAGCAGCTTAGCTCCCCCTACGGACATATATTTT. This gives the protein CASSLAPPTDIYF.